A selection of T cell receptor beta chains follows, all from one sample in a study of shared clonotypes between healthy human individuals. The method was immunoSEQ multiplex PCR; TCRdb's version includes in-frame clones alone and lacks a portion of them. This table has hundreds of thousands of clones, 73% appearing once. Material for sequencing was memory CD4+ T cells sorted from blood. Every receptor here comes from a woman younger than 45 in good health. Each CDR3 is given with its conserved first and last residue. D genes are given only for firm matches. Rows may omit the clone size; those that give it use once, few, many or a size class.

V gene	clone size	D gene	J gene	CDR3 protein	CDR3 DNA
TRBV2	many	-	TRBJ2-7	CASSGMSEQYF	TGTGCCAGCAGTGGCATGAGCGAGCAGTACTTC
TRBV10-3	-	TRBD2	TRBJ2-1	CAISTGTRRSNEQFF	TGTGCCATCAGTACCGGGACTAGGAGGAGCAATGAGCAGTTCTTC
TRBV19	-	-	TRBJ2-1	CASSILADYNEQFF	TGTGCCAGTAGTATATTAGCGGATTACAATGAGCAGTTCTTC
TRBV19	few	TRBD1	TRBJ2-1	CASNDRETEQFF	TGTGCCAGTAATGACAGGGAAACTGAGCAGTTCTTC
TRBV27	-	-	TRBJ2-2	CASRRGIANTGELFF	TGTGCCAGCAGGAGGGGGATCGCGAACACCGGGGAGCTGTTTTTT
TRBV5-1	few	-	TRBJ1-3	CASSLGDRDGNTIYF	TGCGCCAGCAGCTTGGGAGACAGAGACGGAAACACCATATATTTT
TRBV15	-	-	TRBJ2-2	CATSTRAGELFF	TGTGCCACCAGCACGAGGGCCGGGGAGCTGTTTTTT
TRBV5-5	-	-	TRBJ2-7	CASSLQGPSYEQYF	TGTGCCAGCAGCTTGCAGGGTCCCTCCTACGAGCAGTACTTC
TRBV29-1	once	-	TRBJ2-7	CSVVGQESSYEQYF	TGCAGCGTTGTCGGGCAGGAGAGCTCCTACGAGCAGTACTTC
TRBV11-3	-	TRBD2	TRBJ2-1	CASSLDGTSSNEQFF	TGTGCCAGCAGCTTAGATGGGACTAGCTCCAATGAGCAGTTCTTC
TRBV6-5	few	-	TRBJ2-7	CASSSPGARGVHEQYF	TGTGCCAGCAGTTCCCCCGGGGCCAGGGGGGTACACGAGCAGTACTTC
TRBV10-3	-	TRBD1	TRBJ1-1	CAISESRQGATEAFF	TGTGCCATCAGTGAGTCGCGACAGGGGGCCACTGAAGCTTTCTTT
TRBV9	-	TRBD1	TRBJ2-5	CASSINPTGGEETQYF	TGTGCCAGCAGCATCAACCCGACAGGGGGCGAAGAGACCCAGTACTTC
TRBV7-9	-	TRBD1	TRBJ1-2	CASSPWTGDGYTF	TGTGCCAGCAGCCCCTGGACAGGGGATGGCTACACCTTC
TRBV6-1	-	-	TRBJ1-1	CASSESVPVGTEAFF	TGTGCCAGCAGTGAATCGGTCCCCGTGGGCACTGAAGCTTTCTTT
TRBV6-6	many	TRBD2	TRBJ2-7	CASSYASGSYEQYF	TGTGCCAGCAGTTACGCTAGCGGGAGTTACGAGCAGTACTTC
TRBV27	-	-	TRBJ2-3	CASSPWAGGTDTQYF	TGTGCCAGCTCCCCCTGGGCAGGGGGCACAGATACGCAGTATTTT
TRBV27	-	-	TRBJ2-2	CASSLFPGELFF	TGTGCCAGCAGTTTATTTCCTGGGGAGCTGTTTTTT
TRBV4-1	-	TRBD2	TRBJ2-1	CASSPSGLAPNEQFF	TGCGCCAGCAGCCCCTCGGGACTAGCGCCTAATGAGCAGTTCTTC
TRBV7-9	-	-	TRBJ2-5	CASSISMDGVKDQYF	TGTGCCAGCAGCATTTCAATGGACGGAGTGAAAGACCAGTACTTC
TRBV28	once	-	TRBJ1-5	CASSLIGTPQHF	TGTGCCAGCAGTTTAATCGGGACCCCCCAGCATTTT
TRBV14	-	TRBD2	TRBJ2-3	CASSPSGSTDTQYF	TGTGCCAGCAGCCCTAGCGGGAGCACAGATACGCAGTATTTT
TRBV19	-	-	TRBJ2-3	CASSARGTQYF	TGTGCCAGTTCAGCGCGGGGTACGCAGTATTTT
TRBV2	-	-	TRBJ1-1	CASSPGPNTEAFF	TGTGCCAGCAGTCCCGGGCCAAACACTGAAGCTTTCTTT
TRBV7-9	few	-	TRBJ2-2	CASSFWTATANTGELFF	TGTGCCAGCAGCTTTTGGACAGCCACCGCGAACACCGGGGAGCTGTTTTTT
TRBV28	-	TRBD2	TRBJ2-7	CASRLSGSRYEQYF	TGTGCCAGCAGACTAAGCGGGAGTAGGTACGAGCAGTACTTC
TRBV10-2	-	TRBD2	TRBJ2-5	CASTTLPGLAGQETQYF	TGCGCCAGCACCACCCTGCCTGGACTAGCGGGGCAAGAGACCCAGTACTTC
TRBV10-1	-	-	TRBJ2-2	CASSDGDAGELFF	TGCGCCAGCAGTGACGGGGACGCCGGGGAGCTGTTTTTT
TRBV6-4	-	TRBD2	TRBJ2-7	CASSTTSGSYEQYF	TGTGCCAGCAGTACGACTAGCGGATCCTACGAGCAGTACTTC
TRBV18	-	TRBD1	TRBJ2-1	CASSLTGQTYNEQFF	TGTGCCAGCTCGCTCACGGGACAGACCTACAATGAGCAGTTCTTC
TRBV6-1	-	TRBD1	TRBJ1-2	CASSAETGIFWGYTF	TGTGCCAGCAGTGCGGAGACAGGGATTTTCTGGGGCTACACCTTC
TRBV6-1	-	TRBD2	TRBJ2-7	CASRLAGGPVHEQYF	TGTGCCAGCAGGCTAGCGGGAGGGCCGGTCCACGAGCAGTACTTC
TRBV30	-	-	TRBJ2-1	CAWSRDTHNEQFF	TGTGCCTGGAGCCGGGACACACACAATGAGCAGTTCTTC
TRBV6-4	-	-	TRBJ1-2	CASSLPDSEDGYTF	TGTGCCAGCAGTTTACCCGACAGTGAGGATGGCTACACCTTC
TRBV5-1	-	TRBD2	TRBJ2-7	CASSDLAGLTYEQYF	TGCGCCAGCAGCGACCTAGCGGGATTAACCTACGAGCAGTACTTC
TRBV4-2	many	TRBD1	TRBJ1-3	CASSQGDSYSGNTIYF	TGTGCCAGCAGCCAAGGGGACAGCTACTCTGGAAACACCATATATTTT
TRBV2	many	TRBD1	TRBJ2-2	CASRPWDRGRDGELFF	TGTGCCAGCAGACCGTGGGACAGGGGGCGCGACGGGGAGCTGTTTTTT
TRBV7-6	-	TRBD2	TRBJ2-7	CASSSGGMGLAPPSSYEQYF	TGTGCCAGCAGCTCCGGGGGAATGGGACTAGCGCCACCGAGCTCCTACGAGCAGTACTTC
TRBV5-1	once	-	TRBJ1-2	CASSLVDGPNYGYTF	TGCGCCAGCAGCTTGGTTGACGGCCCTAACTATGGCTACACCTTC
TRBV29-1	-	-	TRBJ1-2	CSGLQGNYGYTF	TGCAGCGGTCTCCAGGGTAACTATGGCTACACCTTC
TRBV15	once	-	TRBJ2-7	CATSRVGQLPYEQYF	TGTGCCACCAGCAGAGTCGGACAGTTACCCTACGAGCAGTACTTC
TRBV5-1	once	TRBD1	TRBJ2-5	CASSSPTGSETQYF	TGCGCCAGCAGCTCTCCGACAGGGTCGGAGACCCAGTACTTC
TRBV6-4	-	-	TRBJ2-3	CASAGQLADTQYF	TGTGCCAGCGCTGGACAGCTTGCAGATACGCAGTATTTT
TRBV28	-	-	TRBJ1-1	CASSVRDGAFF	TGTGCCAGCAGTGTACGGGACGGAGCTTTCTTT
TRBV2	-	TRBD2	TRBJ2-7	CASTRLAGGPGEQYF	TGTGCCAGCACCAGACTAGCGGGAGGGCCAGGCGAGCAGTACTTC
TRBV7-8	-	-	TRBJ2-1	CASSSTAPEYKQFF	TGTGCCAGCAGCTCCACCGCCCCCGAGTACAAGCAGTTCTTC
TRBV6-5	-	-	TRBJ1-2	CASSFFGFTGYTF	TGTGCCAGCAGTTTCTTTGGTTTCACCGGCTACACCTTC
TRBV14	-	-	TRBJ2-6	CASSQDMGAGANVLTF	TGTGCCAGCAGCCAAGATATGGGGGCTGGGGCCAACGTCCTGACTTTC
TRBV19	-	-	TRBJ2-5	CASSMRRSGQETQYF	TGTGCCAGTAGTATGCGGAGAAGCGGCCAAGAGACCCAGTACTTC
TRBV29-1	-	TRBD2	TRBJ2-1	CSGKGLAGSYNEQFF	TGCAGCGGGAAGGGACTAGCAGGGTCCTACAATGAGCAGTTCTTC
TRBV7-2	-	-	TRBJ2-6	CASSFWSPGANVLTF	TGTGCCAGCAGCTTCTGGAGTCCTGGGGCCAACGTCCTGACTTTC
TRBV5-1	-	TRBD1	TRBJ2-4	CASSLGTGVNIQYF	TGCGCCAGCAGCTTGGGTACAGGGGTTAACATTCAGTACTTC
TRBV30	many	TRBD1	TRBJ2-1	CAWSLTGGYNEQFF	TGTGCCTGGAGTCTGACAGGGGGCTACAATGAGCAGTTCTTC
TRBV30	-	-	TRBJ2-3	CAWGRGADTQYF	TGTGCCTGGGGGCGAGGAGCAGATACGCAGTATTTT
TRBV28	-	-	TRBJ2-1	CASSLFGGRRNEQFF	TGTGCCAGCAGCCTTTTCGGAGGGCGAAGGAATGAGCAGTTCTTC
TRBV11-2	-	-	TRBJ2-4	CASSLEALAKNIQYF	TGTGCCAGCAGCTTAGAAGCCCTAGCCAAAAACATTCAGTACTTC
TRBV27	few	TRBD2	TRBJ2-7	CASSPETSRSSYEQYF	TGTGCCAGCAGTCCGGAGACTAGCCGTAGCTCCTACGAGCAGTACTTC
TRBV6-6	few	-	TRBJ1-3	CASSYGEVAGNTIYF	TGTGCCAGCAGTTACGGGGAGGTCGCCGGAAACACCATATATTTT
TRBV16	-	-	TRBJ2-5	CASSQSGAILETQYF	TGTGCCAGCAGCCAATCAGGGGCGATTTTGGAGACCCAGTACTTC